Listed here are 18 T cell receptor beta chains from one sample, sequenced in a study of blood T cell repertoires in COVID-19. Profiling relied on immunoSEQ multiplex PCR, and the TCRdb table lists in-frame clones only, not all of them. Of around 700,000 clones detected, around 90% appear once; the ten largest clones hold under 0.3%. The sample taken for sequencing was peripheral blood. These receptors were obtained from a woman between 18 and 29 years old with acute or convalescent COVID-19.

The CDR3 spells CASSRTSGGVYEQYF. CDR3 nucleotides: TGTGCCAGCAGCAGAACATCCGGGGGGGTCTACGAGCAGTACTTC. The V and J genes are TRBV9 and TRBJ2-7, with 8 bases matching TRBD2. Germline V gives CDR1 SGDLS, CDR2 YYNGEE. CDR3 length: 15 amino acids. The J segment lost 3 bases and the V segment lost 4 bases, leaving 9 bases of the junction unmatched.

This clone was observed a single time. This rearrangement joins TRBV4-1 to TRBJ1-1; D is possibly TRBD1 (5 bases). The CDR3 runs 15 residues. Trimming removed 0 bases from V and 5 bases from J, with 13 bases in between. Looked up from germline, CDR1 is MGHRA and CDR2 is YSYEKL. The CDR3 sequence is CASSQEAQGRTEAFF. The CDR3 coding sequence is TGCGCCAGCAGCCAAGAGGCCCAGGGAAGAACTGAAGCTTTCTTT.

The count of this clone is one. This chain joins TRBV3-1 (or the pseudogene TRBV3-2) and TRBJ2-6, with a possible D match to TRBD1 (5 bases). Germline CDR1 and CDR2: LGHDT and YNNKEL (reference sequence). CDR3 size: 16 residues. Between the trimmed V and J ends, which lost 4 bases and 0 bases, there was a span of 10 bases. The CDR3 is CASSRTPSSGANVLTF. Written as DNA, the CDR3 is TGTGCCAGCAGCCGGACACCTAGCTCTGGGGCCAACGTCCTGACTTTC.

The rearrangement links TRBV21-1 to TRBJ1-6; no check of the table's D call, TRBD1, against the DNA was made. TRBV21-1 is an annotated pseudogene. This CDR3 region has 18 residues. This CDR3 is CASSKAVVDRGKNSPLHF. Here the CDR3 DNA reads TGTGCCAGCAGCAAAGCCGTGGTCGACAGGGGTAAGAATTCACCCCTCCACTTT.

V usage is TRBV4-1 and J usage is TRBJ2-7, with a weak D call TRBD2 (5 bases). CDR1 is MGHRA, CDR2 YSYEKL, per germline. The ends were cut back, 4 bases at V and 0 bases at J, with 10 bases in the middle. This CDR3 has 14 residues. The CDR3 DNA reads as TGCGCCAGCAGCCCTTGGACTGCCTCCTACGAGCAGTACTTC. This translates into CASSPWTASYEQYF.

This clone has just one count. The chain carries TRBV29-1 and TRBJ2-3; 9 positions match TRBD1. V shed 4 bases, J shed 2 bases, and the junction held 4 bases outside the gene matches. The CDR3 loop spans 14 amino acids. The germline gives CDR1 SQVTM, CDR2 ANQGSEA. CDR3: CSVAGQGSTDTQYF. In DNA form, the CDR3 reads TGCAGCGTTGCGGGACAGGGTTCCACAGATACGCAGTATTTT.

On this clone itself: The same CDR3 can be traced to other DNA sequences in this sample. The rearrangement uses TRBV7-2 and TRBJ1-2, with D unclear. Per the germline V gene, CDR1 is SGHTA and CDR2 is FQGNSA. Trimming removed 1 base at V and 0 bases at J, with 3 bases between. The CDR3 has 13 amino acids. CDR3 loop: CASSLDSNYGYTF. The DNA for the CDR3 is TGTGCCAGCAGCTTAGACTCTAACTATGGCTACACCTTC.

The chain carries TRBV11-3 and TRBJ2-2; 11 positions agree with TRBD2. Germline V gene lookup returns CDR1 SGHNT and CDR2 YENEEA. Losses at the gene ends were 0 bases for V and 4 bases for J; bases not matched to a gene: 7. This CDR3 is built from 18 residues. For the CDR3, the DNA is TGTGCCAGCAGCTTAGAGCCCATTAGCGGGGGGGTCACCGGGGAGCTGTTTTTT. Translated, it gives CASSLEPISGGVTGELFF.

This chain uses TRBV10-3 with TRBJ2-7; D possibly corresponds to TRBD2 (6 bases). This CDR3 is built from 12 residues. Germline V gives CDR1 ENHRY, CDR2 SYGVKD. V lost 4 bases, J lost 6 bases, and 10 bases lay in between. The CDR3 DNA reads as TGTGCCATCAGTGCGACTAGTACCGAGCAGTACTTC. Amino acids: CAISATSTEQYF.

This chain joins TRBV7-6 and TRBJ1-3; D is possibly TRBD1 (5 bases). Germline-derived CDR1 and CDR2 are SGHVS and FNYEAQ. V was pared by 5 bases and J by 0 bases, with 11 bases between. This CDR3 spans 15 amino acids. As DNA, the CDR3 is TGTGCCAGCAGCCCTGGGGCCAACTCTGGAAACACCATATATTTT. Translation: CASSPGANSGNTIYF.

This chain connects TRBV28 to TRBJ1-6; D is uncertain. The V gene's germline CDR1 is MDHEN and CDR2 SYDVKM. This CDR3 has 14 residues. Trimming left V 6 bases short and J 5 bases short, with 11 bases between. The CDR3 DNA is TGTGCCAGCAGCGGGGAGGTAAATAATTCACCCCTCCACTTT. Protein product: CASSGEVNNSPLHF.

CDR3 nucleotides: TGTGCCAGCAGCGTAGGGGGACACCCAAATCAGCCCCAGCATTTT. This translates into CASSVGGHPNQPQHF. This sequence joins TRBV9 and TRBJ1-5, with D possibly matching TRBD1 (6 bases). This CDR3 is built from 15 residues. Trimming removed 0 bases at V and 4 bases at J, with 11 bases between. CDR1 is SGDLS, CDR2 YYNGEE, per germline.

This chain joins TRBV30 and TRBJ2-6, with 7 bases fitting TRBD2. This CDR3 spans 18 amino acids. CDR1 is GTSNPN and CDR2 is SVGIG in the germline V gene (reference sequence). The V and J ends lost 2 bases and 1 base, in that order; junction bases with no gene match: 11. CDR3 protein: CAWSTGGWAISGANVLTF. The CDR3, as DNA: TGTGCCTGGAGTACGGGGGGTTGGGCCATATCTGGGGCCAACGTCCTGACTTTC.

J is TRBJ1-2 and V is TRBV5-4; TRBD1 might be the D (6 bases). Per the germline V gene, CDR1 is SGHNT and CDR2 is YYREEE (reference sequence). Trimming removed 0 bases from V and 8 bases from J, with 23 bases in between. CDR3 length equals 17 residues. CDR3 in amino acids: CASSLGGHDLTSVGYTF. CDR3 bases: TGTGCCAGCAGCTTGGGGGGACATGACCTAACCTCTGTCGGCTACACCTTC.

The genes are TRBV7-2 and TRBJ2-4, with TRBD1 as a possible D gene (6 bases). The CDR3 is made up of 17 amino acids. Trimming pared 5 bases from V and 3 bases from J, leaving 20 bases between. Germline assignment: CDR1 SGHTA and CDR2 FQGNSA. For the CDR3, the DNA is TGTGCCAGCAGCCCTATAGGGGGTTTCCCGGGCAAAAACATTCAGTACTTC. Its translation: CASSPIGGFPGKNIQYF.

The rearrangement uses TRBV3-1 (or the pseudogene TRBV3-2) and TRBJ1-5; D is unclear. Germline V gene sequence: CDR1 LGHDT, CDR2 YNNKEL (reference sequence). CDR3 length: 14 residues. Trimming took off 1 base at V and 4 bases at J, with 8 bases between the two ends. Written as DNA, the CDR3 is TGTGCCAGCAGCCAAGCGTCGGGTAATCAGCCCCAGCATTTT. It specifies CASSQASGNQPQHF.

This chain links TRBV6-2 or TRBV6-3 with TRBJ1-1; D possibly corresponds to TRBD1 (6 bases). The germline CDR1 and CDR2 sequences are MNHEY and SVGEGT. The CDR3 is 13 residues long. Trimming took off 0 bases at V and 7 bases at J, with 9 bases between the two ends. The CDR3 DNA reads TGTGCCAGCAGTTACTCGGTCAGGGGTGAAGCTTTCTTT. It encodes CASSYSVRGEAFF.

The chain has TRBV13 and TRBJ2-1; no definite D call. The V gene lost 0 bases and the J gene lost 8 bases, with 5 bases spanning the gap. In germline, CDR1 is PRHDT, CDR2 FYEKMQ (reference sequence). The CDR3 length is 12 residues. CDR3 loop: CASSLGRDEQFF. CDR3 in DNA: TGTGCCAGCAGCTTAGGTCGAGATGAGCAGTTCTTC.